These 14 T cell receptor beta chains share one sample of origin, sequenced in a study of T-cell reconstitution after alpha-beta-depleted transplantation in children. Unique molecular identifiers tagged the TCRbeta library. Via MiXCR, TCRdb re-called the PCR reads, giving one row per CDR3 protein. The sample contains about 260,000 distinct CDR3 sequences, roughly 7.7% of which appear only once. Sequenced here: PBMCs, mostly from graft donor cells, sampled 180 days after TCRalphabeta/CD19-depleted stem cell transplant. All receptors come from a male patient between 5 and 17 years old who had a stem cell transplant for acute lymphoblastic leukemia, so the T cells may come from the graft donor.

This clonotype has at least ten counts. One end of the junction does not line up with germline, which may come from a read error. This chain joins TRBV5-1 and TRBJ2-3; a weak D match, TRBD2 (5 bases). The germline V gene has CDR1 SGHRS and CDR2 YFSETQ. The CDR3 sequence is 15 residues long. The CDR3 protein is CASRTTLSSTDTHYF. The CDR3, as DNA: TGCGCCAGCAGAACTACCCTCTCTAGCACAGATACGCATTATTTT.

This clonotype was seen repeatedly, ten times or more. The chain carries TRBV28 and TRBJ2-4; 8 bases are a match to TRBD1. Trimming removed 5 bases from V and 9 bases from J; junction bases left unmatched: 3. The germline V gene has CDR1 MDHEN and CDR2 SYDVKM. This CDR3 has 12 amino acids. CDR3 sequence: CASSTGGGIQYF. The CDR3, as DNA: TGTGCCAGCAGTACAGGGGGTGGCATTCAGTACTTC.

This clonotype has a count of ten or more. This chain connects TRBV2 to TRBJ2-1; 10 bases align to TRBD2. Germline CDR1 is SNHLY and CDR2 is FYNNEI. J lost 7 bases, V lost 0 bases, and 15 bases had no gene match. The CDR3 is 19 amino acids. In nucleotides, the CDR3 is TGTGCCAGCAGTGAAGCTGGAAGAGGTAGCGGGAGGAAGGAAAATGAGCAGTTCTTC. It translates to CASSEAGRGSGRKENEQFF.

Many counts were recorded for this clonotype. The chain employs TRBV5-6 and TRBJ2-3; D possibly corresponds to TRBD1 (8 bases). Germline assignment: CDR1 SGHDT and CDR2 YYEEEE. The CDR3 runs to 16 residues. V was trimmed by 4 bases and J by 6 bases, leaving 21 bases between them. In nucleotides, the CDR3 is TGTGCCAGCAGCCCGGGAGGCCAGGGGGCTATCGATACGCAGTATTTT. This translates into CASSPGGQGAIDTQYF.

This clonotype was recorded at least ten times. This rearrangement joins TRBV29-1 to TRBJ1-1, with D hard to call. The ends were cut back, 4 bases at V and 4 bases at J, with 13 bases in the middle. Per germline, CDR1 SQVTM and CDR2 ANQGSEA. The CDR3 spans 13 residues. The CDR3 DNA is TGCAGCGTTGGATCGGGCAGTGGCACTGAAGCTTTCTTT. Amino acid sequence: CSVGSGSGTEAFF. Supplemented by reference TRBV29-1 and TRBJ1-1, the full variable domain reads SAVISQKPSRDICQRGTSLTIQCQVDSQVTMMFWYRQQPGQSLTLIATANQGSEATYESGFVIDKFPISRPNLTFSTLTVSNMSPEDSSIYLCSVGSGSGTEAFFGQGTRLTVV.

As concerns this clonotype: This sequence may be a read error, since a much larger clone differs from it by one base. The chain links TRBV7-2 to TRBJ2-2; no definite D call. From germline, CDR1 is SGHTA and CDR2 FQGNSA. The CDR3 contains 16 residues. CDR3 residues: CAGSLRDGTNTGELFF. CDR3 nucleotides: TGTGCCGGCAGTTTAAGAGACGGTACGAACACCGGGGAGCTGTTTTTT.

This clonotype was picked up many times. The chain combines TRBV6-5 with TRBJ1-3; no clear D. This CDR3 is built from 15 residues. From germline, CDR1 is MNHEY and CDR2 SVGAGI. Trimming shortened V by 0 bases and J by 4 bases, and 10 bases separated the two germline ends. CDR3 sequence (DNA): TGTGCCAGCAGTTACTCGGATGTCGTGGGAAACACCATATATTTT. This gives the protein CASSYSDVVGNTIYF.

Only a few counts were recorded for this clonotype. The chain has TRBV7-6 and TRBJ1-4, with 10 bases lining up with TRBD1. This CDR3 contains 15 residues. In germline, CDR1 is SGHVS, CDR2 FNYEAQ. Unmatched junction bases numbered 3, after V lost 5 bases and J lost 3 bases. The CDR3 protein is CASSPGQGANEKLFF. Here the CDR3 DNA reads TGTGCCAGCAGCCCCGGACAGGGGGCTAATGAAAAACTGTTTTTT.

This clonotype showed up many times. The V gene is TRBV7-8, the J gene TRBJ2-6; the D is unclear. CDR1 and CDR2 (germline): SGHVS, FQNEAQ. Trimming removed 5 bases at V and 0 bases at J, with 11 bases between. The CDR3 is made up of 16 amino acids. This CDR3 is CASSPRHSSGANVLTF. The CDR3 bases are TGTGCCAGCAGCCCACGCCATTCCTCTGGGGCCAACGTCCTGACTTTC.

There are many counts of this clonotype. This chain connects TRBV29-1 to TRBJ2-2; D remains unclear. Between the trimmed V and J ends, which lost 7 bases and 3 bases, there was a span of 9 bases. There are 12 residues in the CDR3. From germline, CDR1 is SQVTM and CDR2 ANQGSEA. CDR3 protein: CSAYRDTGELFF. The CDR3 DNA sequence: TGCAGCGCGTACAGAGACACCGGGGAGCTGTTTTTT.

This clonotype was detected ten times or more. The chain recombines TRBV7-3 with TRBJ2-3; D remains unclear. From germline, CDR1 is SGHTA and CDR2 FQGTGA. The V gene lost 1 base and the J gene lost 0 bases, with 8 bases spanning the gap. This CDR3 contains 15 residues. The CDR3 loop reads CASSLIATSTDTQYF. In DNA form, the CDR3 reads TGTGCCAGCAGCTTAATAGCAACTAGCACAGATACGCAGTATTTT.

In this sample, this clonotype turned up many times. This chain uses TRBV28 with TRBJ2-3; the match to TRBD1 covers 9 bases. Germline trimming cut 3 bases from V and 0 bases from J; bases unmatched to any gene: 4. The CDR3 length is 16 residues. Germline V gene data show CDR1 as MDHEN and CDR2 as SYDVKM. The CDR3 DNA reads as TGTGCCAGCAGTTTCGGACAGGGGACTAGCACAGATACGCAGTATTTT. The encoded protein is CASSFGQGTSTDTQYF. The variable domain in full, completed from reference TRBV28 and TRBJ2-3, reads DVKVTQSSRYLVKRTGEKVFLECVQDMDHENMFWYRQDPGLGLRLIYFSYDVKMKEKGDIPEGYSVSREKKERFSLILESASTNQTSMYLCASSFGQGTSTDTQYFGPGTRLTVL.

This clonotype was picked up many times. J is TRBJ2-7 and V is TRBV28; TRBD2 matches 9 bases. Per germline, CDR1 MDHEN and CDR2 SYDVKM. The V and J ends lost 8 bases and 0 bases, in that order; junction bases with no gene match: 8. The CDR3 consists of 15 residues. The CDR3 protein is CASPPTSGFSYEQYF. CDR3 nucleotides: TGTGCCAGCCCCCCCACTAGCGGGTTCTCCTACGAGCAGTACTTC.

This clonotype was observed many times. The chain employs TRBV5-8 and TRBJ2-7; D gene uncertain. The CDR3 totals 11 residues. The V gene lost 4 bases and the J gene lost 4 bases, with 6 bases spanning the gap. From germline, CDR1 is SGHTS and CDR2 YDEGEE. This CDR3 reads CASSPRYEQYF. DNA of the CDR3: TGTGCCAGCAGCCCGCGGTACGAGCAGTACTTC.